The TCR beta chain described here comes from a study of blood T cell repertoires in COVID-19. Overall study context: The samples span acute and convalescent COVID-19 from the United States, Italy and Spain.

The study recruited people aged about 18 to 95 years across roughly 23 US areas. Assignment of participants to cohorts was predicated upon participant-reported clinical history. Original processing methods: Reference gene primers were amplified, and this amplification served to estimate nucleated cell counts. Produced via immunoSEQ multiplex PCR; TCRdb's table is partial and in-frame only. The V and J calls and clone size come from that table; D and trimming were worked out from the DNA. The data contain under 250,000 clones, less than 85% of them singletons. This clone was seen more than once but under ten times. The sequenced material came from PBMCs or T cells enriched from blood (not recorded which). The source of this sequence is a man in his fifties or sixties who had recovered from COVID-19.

For the CDR3, the DNA is TGTGCCAGCAGTTTCACAGGGGGCTCCGGGGAGCTGTTTTTT. Translation gives CASSFTGGSGELFF. The genes are TRBV27 and TRBJ2-2; 9 nucleotides align to TRBD1. The CDR3 extends over 14 amino acids. V gave up 3 bases and J gave up 6 bases; unmatched junction bases: 2. Germline CDR1 is MNHEY and CDR2 is SMNVEV (reference sequence).